The 22 T cell receptor beta chains presented below share a single source sample, sequenced in a study of beta chain features in type 1 diabetes. Expressed TCRB transcripts were sequenced after all isolated RNA was converted to cDNA. Assay: immunoSEQ multiplex PCR; the TCRdb copy retains only in-frame clones and omits some. There are a few hundred thousand clones in the sample; approximately 15% occur only once, and around 0.039% lies in the top ten. Source material: naive CD4+ T cells from blood. Receptors originate from a man younger than 40 in good health.

This chain connects TRBV5-1 to TRBJ1-2, with 7 bases fitting TRBD1. The CDR3 extends over 14 amino acids. After removal of 0 bases from V and 8 bases from J, the junction contained 7 bases not matched to a gene. CDR1 and CDR2 from the germline V gene are SGHRS and YFSETQ. The CDR3 nucleotides are TGCGCCAGCAGCTTGGGACAGGGAATGTACGGCTACACCTTC. Translated, it gives CASSLGQGMYGYTF. The entire variable domain, with the rest obtained from reference TRBV5-1 and TRBJ1-2, is as follows: KAGVTQTPRYLIKTRGQQVTLSCSPISGHRSVSWYQQTPGQGLQFLFEYFSETQRNKGNFPGRFSGRQFSNSRSEMNVSTLELGDSALYLCASSLGQGMYGYTFGSGTRLTVV.

In its sample, this clone was seen a few times. This chain connects TRBV27 to TRBJ1-5; D is undetermined. V lost 0 bases and J lost 2, with 8 bases in between. Germline values: CDR1 MNHEY, CDR2 SMNVEV (reference sequence). The CDR3 runs 15 residues. The CDR3 region has the DNA TGTGCCAGCAGTTTATCCGGGCTCGGCAATCAGCCCCAGCATTTT. Translation: CASSLSGLGNQPQHF.

This rearrangement joins TRBV4-3 to TRBJ2-1; TRBD2 aligns across 7 bases. V lost 0 bases, J lost 7 bases, and 12 bases stayed unmatched. Germline V CDR1 and CDR2: LGHNA, YSLEER. CDR3 length equals 17 residues. For the CDR3, the DNA is TGCGCCAGCAGCCAAGATTCAGGAGCGGGAACCCGAAATGAGCAGTTCTTC. Its protein is CASSQDSGAGTRNEQFF.

This clone was seen more than once but under ten times. The V call is TRBV4-1, the J call TRBJ1-6; D not resolved. Trimming pared 4 bases from V and 0 bases from J, leaving 10 bases between. The CDR3 extends over 16 amino acids. Per germline, CDR1 MGHRA and CDR2 YSYEKL. This CDR3 is CASSPTRSSYNSPLHF. CDR3 DNA: TGCGCCAGCAGCCCAACCAGAAGCTCCTATAATTCACCCCTCCACTTT.

In its sample, this clone was seen a few times. This chain uses TRBV7-2 with TRBJ2-7; 7 bases align to TRBD2. Trimming removed 1 base from V and 5 bases from J; junction bases left unmatched: 8. The CDR3 is 15 amino acids. Per the germline V gene, CDR1 is SGHTA and CDR2 is FQGNSA. The CDR3 loop is CASSLGAGESHEQYV. CDR3 sequence (DNA): TGTGCCAGCAGCTTAGGGGCGGGAGAGTCCCACGAGCAGTACGTC.

V usage is TRBV4-3 and J usage is TRBJ2-7; D is undetermined. CDR1 and CDR2 (germline): LGHNA, YSLEER. The ends were cut back, 1 base at V and 0 bases at J, with 7 bases in the middle. CDR3 size: 14 residues. This chain's CDR3 is CASSQVTASYEQYF. The CDR3 nucleotides read TGCGCCAGCAGCCAAGTCACCGCCTCCTACGAGCAGTACTTC.

Worth noting for this clone: This sample includes further DNA sequences coding for the same CDR3. V gene TRBV15 combines with J gene TRBJ2-2; D remains unclear. Per the germline V gene, CDR1 is LNHNV and CDR2 is YYDKDF (reference sequence). Trimming shortened V by 0 bases and J by 5 bases, and 7 bases separated the two germline ends. This CDR3 region has 14 residues. CDR3 amino acids: CATSRDRGTGELFF. CDR3 nucleotide sequence: TGTGCCACCAGCAGAGATCGAGGAACCGGGGAGCTGTTTTTT.

Of note for this clone: Other DNA sequences in this sample translate to the same CDR3. J is TRBJ2-5 and V is TRBV7-2; a weak D match, TRBD1 (6 bases). The germline CDR1 and CDR2 sequences are SGHTA and FQGNSA. The ends were cut back, 5 bases at V and 4 bases at J, with 11 bases in the middle. The CDR3 sequence is 13 residues long. The DNA of the CDR3 is TGTGCCAGCAGCCCAGGGGCTGGAGAGACCCAGTACTTC. It encodes CASSPGAGETQYF. Based on the CDR3 plus reference TRBV7-2 and TRBJ2-5, the full variable domain is GAGVSQSPSNKVTEKGKDVELRCDPISGHTALYWYRQSLGQGLEFLIYFQGNSAPDKSGLPSDRFSAERTGGSVSTLTIQRTQQEDSAVYLCASSPGAGETQYFGPGTRLLVL.

This sequence joins TRBV18 and TRBJ2-7, with D tentatively TRBD1 (5 bases). The CDR3 runs to 15 residues. V shed 6 bases and J shed 5 bases, with 20 bases lying between them. Germline loops: CDR1 KGHSH, CDR2 LQKENI. This CDR3 is CASSVQGRTLDEQYF. As DNA, the CDR3 is TGTGCCAGCTCCGTCCAGGGTCGCACCTTGGACGAGCAGTACTTC.

The chain links TRBV5-6 to TRBJ2-5; D may be TRBD1 (7 bases). V lost 4 bases to trimming and J lost 4 bases, with 23 bases between them. The CDR3 contains 17 residues. CDR1 and CDR2 (germline): SGHDT, YYEEEE. CDR3 bases: TGTGCCAGCAGCCAGCTGCAGGGGGGAAATATTGCAGAGACCCAGTACTTC. Translated: CASSQLQGGNIAETQYF.

This clone showed up just a few times. V is TRBV5-7 and J is TRBJ2-7; a weak D match, TRBD1 (6 bases). TRBV5-7 is labeled an ORF, and its function is uncertain. This CDR3 has 15 amino acids. The ends were cut back, 4 bases at V and 2 bases at J, with 16 bases in the middle. CDR3 bases: TGTGCCAGCAGCCCGCCGACAGGTTCCCCCTACGAGCAGTACTTC. Protein product: CASSPPTGSPYEQYF.

This clone has a handful of counts. This chain links TRBV6-4 with TRBJ2-7; D unclear. The CDR3 runs to 13 residues. V was shortened by 7 bases and J by 0 bases, with 10 bases between the two germline ends. Germline V gene sequence: CDR1 MRHNA, CDR2 SNTAGT. The CDR3 region has the DNA TGTGCCAGCACACCAACCGGCTCCTACGAGCAGTACGTC. Protein sequence: CASTPTGSYEQYV.

This clone was detected only a few times. The chain couples TRBV12-5 to TRBJ2-4; D is tentatively TRBD1 or TRBD2 (6 bases each). From germline, CDR1 is LGHNT and CDR2 FRNRAP. The ends were cut back, 9 bases at V and 4 bases at J, with 19 bases in the middle. The CDR3 has 15 residues. The CDR3 nucleotides read TGTGCTAGCGGACGGGGGCAGGGGACTAAAAACATTCAGTACTTC. Protein sequence: CASGRGQGTKNIQYF.

The J gene is TRBJ2-7, the V gene TRBV2; D gene unclear. Germline CDR1 is SNHLY and CDR2 is FYNNEI. This CDR3 region has 12 residues. V lost 6 bases and J 5 bases, leaving 11 bases between the germline ends. As DNA, the CDR3 is TGTGCCAGCAGCTACCCTAAGCACGAGCAGTACTTC. This encodes CASSYPKHEQYF.

This clone was recorded many times. This chain links TRBV10-3 with TRBJ1-6, with D possibly TRBD1 on 6 matching bases. The germline CDR1 and CDR2 sequences are ENHRY and SYGVKD. The V end lost 7 bases, the J end lost 9 bases, and 19 bases lay between the germline ends. This CDR3 is built from 15 residues. The CDR3 DNA is TGTGCCATCAAGGCCGATGCAGGGGAGGGTTCACCCCTCCACTTT. As protein: CAIKADAGEGSPLHF.

In DNA, the CDR3 is TGTGCCAGCAGCTTAATCGGCGGCGAGCAGTACGTC. Its translation: CASSLIGGEQYV. The gene calls are TRBV11-3 and TRBJ2-7, with no clear D. Germline values: CDR1 SGHNT, CDR2 YENEEA. The CDR3 totals 12 residues. Between the trimmed V and J ends, which lost 2 bases and 6 bases, there was a span of 8 bases.

This clone appeared a few times. The chain couples TRBV29-1 to TRBJ2-3; TRBD2 might be the D (6 bases). V lost 4 bases to trimming and J lost 5 bases, with 13 bases between them. This CDR3 is 13 amino acids long. Germline CDR1 is SQVTM and CDR2 is ANQGSEA. The CDR3 spells CSVARGIGDTQYF. CDR3 nucleotides: TGCAGCGTTGCTCGGGGGATTGGAGATACGCAGTATTTT.

Comment on this clone: The final CDR3 position lacks the conserved phenylalanine or tryptophan, pointing to a likely read error. It is unclear where the CDR3 begins or ends on the DNA, so no DNA is shown, and the CDR3 is as TCRdb lists it. The genes are TRBV11-2 and TRBJ2-7. Germline lookup yields CDR1 SGHAT and CDR2 FQNNGV. Including both end residues, the CDR3 is 13 amino acids long. CDR3 amino acids: CASSYTATYGASL.

The V call is TRBV7-2, the J call TRBJ2-1; 7 nucleotides align to TRBD2. Trimming removed 3 bases from V and 4 bases from J; junction bases left unmatched: 3. The CDR3 totals 14 residues. Germline values: CDR1 SGHTA, CDR2 FQGNSA. The CDR3, as DNA: TGTGCCAGCAGCTTCGGGCGGGAGTACAATGAGCAGTTCTTC. Protein product: CASSFGREYNEQFF.

This clone was counted between two and nine times. The J gene is TRBJ2-5, the V gene TRBV7-9, with unresolved D. The V end lost 5 bases, the J end lost 0 bases, and 10 bases lay between the germline ends. This CDR3 is built from 14 residues. In germline, CDR1 is SEHNR, CDR2 FQNEAQ (reference sequence). The DNA for the CDR3 is TGTGCCAGCAGCCCGGACCTGTACCAAGAGACCCAGTACTTC. Translating it yields CASSPDLYQETQYF.

This chain uses TRBV7-9 with TRBJ1-1; 8 bases fit TRBD1. CDR1 is SEHNR and CDR2 is FQNEAQ in the germline V gene (reference sequence). Trimming cost V 5 bases and J 5 bases; bases outside gene matches: 7. The CDR3 is made up of 14 amino acids. CDR3 DNA: TGTGCCAGCAGCGATCGACAGGGGAGAACTGAAGCTTTCTTT. Its translation: CASSDRQGRTEAFF.

This sequence joins TRBV12-5 and TRBJ1-5; 9 bases are shared with TRBD1. This CDR3 spans 15 amino acids. V trimming: 9 bases; J trimming: 3 bases; junction bases outside the gene matches: 9. The germline V gene has CDR1 LGHNT and CDR2 FRNRAP. CDR3 coding DNA: TGTGCTAGCGCCCGGGACAGGGCGTTCAATCAGCCCCAGCATTTT. Translating it yields CASARDRAFNQPQHF.